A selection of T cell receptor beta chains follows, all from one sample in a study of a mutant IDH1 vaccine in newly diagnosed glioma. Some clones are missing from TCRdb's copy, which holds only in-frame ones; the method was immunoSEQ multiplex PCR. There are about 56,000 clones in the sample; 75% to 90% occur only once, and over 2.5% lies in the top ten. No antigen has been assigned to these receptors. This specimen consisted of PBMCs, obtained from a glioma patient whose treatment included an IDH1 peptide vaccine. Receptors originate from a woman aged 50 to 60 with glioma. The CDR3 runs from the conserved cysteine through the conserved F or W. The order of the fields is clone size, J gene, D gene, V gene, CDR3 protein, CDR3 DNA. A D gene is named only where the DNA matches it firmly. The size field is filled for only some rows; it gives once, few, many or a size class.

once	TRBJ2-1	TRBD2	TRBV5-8	CASSLEGLAGGEQFF	TGTGCCAGCAGCTTGGAGGGGTTAGCGGGGGGGGAGCAGTTCTTC
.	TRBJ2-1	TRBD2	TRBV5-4	CASSSATSGGFSYNEQFF	TGTGCCAGCAGCTCAGCGACTAGCGGGGGGTTCTCCTACAATGAGCAGTTCTTC
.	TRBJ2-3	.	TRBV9	CASSELTDTQYF	TGTGCCAGCAGCGAACTCACAGATACGCAGTATTTT
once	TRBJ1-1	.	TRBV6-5	CASSYSDSSNTEAFF	TGTGCCAGCAGTTACTCCGACAGCTCGAACACTGAAGCTTTCTTT
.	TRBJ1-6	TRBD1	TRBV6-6	CASSYSGRGDSPLHF	TGTGCCAGCAGTTACTCAGGCAGGGGGGATTCACCCCTCCACTTT
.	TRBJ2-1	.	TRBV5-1	CASSRPTNEQFF	TGCGCCAGCAGTCGCCCCACGAATGAGCAGTTCTTC
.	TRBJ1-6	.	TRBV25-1	CASTDGVTPLHF	TGTGCCAGCACCGATGGGGTGACACCCCTCCACTTT
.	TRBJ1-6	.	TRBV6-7	CASSYPETSRASSYNSPLHF	TGTGCCAGCAGTTACCCTGAAACCTCACGGGCAAGCTCCTATAATTCACCCCTCCACTTT
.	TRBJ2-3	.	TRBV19	CASSIEYTQYF	TGTGCCAGTAGTATAGAGTATACGCAGTATTTT
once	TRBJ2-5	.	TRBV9	CASSAAMGERQETQYF	TGTGCCAGCAGCGCCGCCATGGGGGAGCGACAAGAGACCCAGTACTTC
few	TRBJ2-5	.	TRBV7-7	CASSLEGRKTQYF	TGTGCCAGCAGCTTAGAAGGGAGGAAGACCCAGTACTTC
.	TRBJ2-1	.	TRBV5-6	CASSLVGRDNEQFF	TGTGCCAGCAGCTTGGTTGGCAGGGACAATGAGCAGTTCTTC
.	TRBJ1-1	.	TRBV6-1	CASSEWVGGGNTEAFF	TGTGCCAGCAGTGAATGGGTTGGGGGCGGGAACACTGAAGCTTTCTTT
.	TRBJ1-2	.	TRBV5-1	CASSLTGLAYGYTF	TGCGCCAGCAGCCTTACGGGGCTGGCCTATGGCTACACCTTC